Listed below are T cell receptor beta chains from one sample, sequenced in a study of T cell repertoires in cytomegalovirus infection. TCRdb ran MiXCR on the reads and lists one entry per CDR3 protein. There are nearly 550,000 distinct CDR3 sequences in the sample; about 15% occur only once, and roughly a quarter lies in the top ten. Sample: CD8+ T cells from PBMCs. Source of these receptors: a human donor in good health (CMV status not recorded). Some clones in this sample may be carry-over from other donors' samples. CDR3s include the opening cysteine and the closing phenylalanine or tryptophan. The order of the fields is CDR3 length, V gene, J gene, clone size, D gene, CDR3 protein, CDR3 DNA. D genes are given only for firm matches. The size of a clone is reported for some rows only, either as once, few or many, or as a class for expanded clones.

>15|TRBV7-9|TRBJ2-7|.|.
CASSEERDISYVQDF
TGTGCCAGCAGCGAGGAGCGGGACATCTCCTACGTGCAGGACTTC
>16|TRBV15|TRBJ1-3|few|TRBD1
CATSRAHRGSGNTIYF
TGTGCCACCAGCAGAGCGCACAGGGGCTCTGGAAACACCATATATTTT
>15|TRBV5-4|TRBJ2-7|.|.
CASSPPPRVDDEQYF
TGTGCCAGCAGCCCCCCCCCCAGGGTTGATGACGAGCAGTACTTC
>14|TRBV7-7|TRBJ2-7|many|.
CASSPGPYSYEQYF
TGTGCTAGCAGCCCGGGACCGTACTCCTACGAGCAGTACTTC
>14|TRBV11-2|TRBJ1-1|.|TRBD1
CASSLVAGGRGAFF
TGTGCCAGCAGCTTAGTTGCAGGGGGCAGAGGAGCTTTCTTT
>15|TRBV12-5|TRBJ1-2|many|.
CASGLVSSRVYGYTF
TGTGCTAGTGGTTTGGTATCCAGCAGGGTCTATGGCTACACCTTC
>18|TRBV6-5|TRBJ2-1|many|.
CASSPRLRDFHSYNEQFF
TGTGCCAGCAGTCCACGACTCAGGGACTTCCACTCCTACAATGAGCAGTTCTTC
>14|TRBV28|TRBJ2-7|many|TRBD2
CASSLLRGTYEQYF
TGTGCCAGCAGTTTATTGCGGGGGACCTACGAGCAGTACTTC
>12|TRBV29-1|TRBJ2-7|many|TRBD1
CSARQGPYEQYF
TGCAGCGCCAGACAGGGACCCTACGAGCAGTACTTC
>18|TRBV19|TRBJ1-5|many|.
CASSIIFRGTRSNQPQHF
TGTGCCAGTAGTATAATTTTTCGGGGGACTAGGAGCAATCAGCCCCAGCATTTT
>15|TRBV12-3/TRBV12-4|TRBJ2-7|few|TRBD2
CASSTGLAVPYEQYF
TGTGCCAGCAGTACGGGACTAGCGGTCCCCTACGAGCAGTACTTC
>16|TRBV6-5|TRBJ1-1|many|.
CASSYSSRGARTEAFF
TGTGCCAGCAGTTACTCCTCCCGGGGGGCGCGCACTGAAGCTTTCTTT
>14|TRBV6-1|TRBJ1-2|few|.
CASRGPGNTYGYTF
TGTGCCAGCAGAGGACCTGGGAACACATATGGCTACACCTTC
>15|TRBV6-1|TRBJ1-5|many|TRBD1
CASSQGAGGDQPQHF
TGTGCCAGCAGCCAAGGGGCAGGGGGAGATCAGCCCCAGCATTTT
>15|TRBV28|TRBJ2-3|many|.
CASSLGDSRTDTQYF
TGTGCCAGCAGTTTAGGAGACTCACGCACAGATACGCAGTATTTT
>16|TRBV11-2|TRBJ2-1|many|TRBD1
CASSWSGDRGIGEQFF
TGTGCCAGCAGCTGGAGTGGGGACAGGGGTATCGGTGAGCAGTTCTTC
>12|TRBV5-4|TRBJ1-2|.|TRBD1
CASSWGQGWYTF
TGTGCCAGCAGCTGGGGACAGGGGTGGTACACCTTC
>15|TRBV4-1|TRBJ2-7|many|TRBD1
CASSQVSTGGSEQYF
TGCGCCAGCAGCCAAGTATCTACAGGGGGGAGCGAGCAGTACTTC
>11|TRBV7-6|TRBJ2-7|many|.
CASSLTREQYF
TGTGCCAGCAGCTTAACCCGTGAGCAGTACTTC
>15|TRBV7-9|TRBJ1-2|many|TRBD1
CASSPRTGGRWGYTF
TGTGCCAGCAGCCCCAGGACAGGGGGCAGGTGGGGCTACACCTTC
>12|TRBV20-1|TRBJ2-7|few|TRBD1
CSARSGGYEQYF
TGCAGTGCTAGATCAGGGGGATACGAGCAGTACTTC
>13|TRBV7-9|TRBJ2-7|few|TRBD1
CATGTGGGYEQYF
TGTGCCACTGGGACAGGGGGGGGCTACGAGCAGTACTTC
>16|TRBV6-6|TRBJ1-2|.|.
CASSGRQFPNTYGYTF
TGTGCCAGCAGTGGACGACAGTTCCCCAACACTTATGGCTACACCTTC
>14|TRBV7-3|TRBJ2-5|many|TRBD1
CASSPTGGDETQYF
TGTGCCAGCAGCCCCACAGGGGGCGATGAGACCCAGTACTTC
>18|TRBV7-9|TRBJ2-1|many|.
CASSLPGPGGGTYNEQFF
TGTGCCAGCAGCTTACCGGGACCAGGGGGGGGTACCTACAATGAGCAGTTCTTC
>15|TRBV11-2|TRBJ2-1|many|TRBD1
CASTLKDRGPYEQFF
TGTGCCAGCACCCTAAAGGACAGGGGGCCGTATGAGCAGTTCTTC
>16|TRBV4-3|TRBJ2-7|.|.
CASSQGRGSNSYEQYF
TGCGCCAGCAGCCAAGGTAGGGGAAGCAACTCCTACGAGCAGTACTTC
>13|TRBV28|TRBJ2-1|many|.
CASSSNGDFNEFF
TGTGCCAGCAGTTCTAATGGGGACTTCAATGAGTTCTTC
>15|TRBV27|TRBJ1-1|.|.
CASRESGPLNTEAFF
TGTGCCAGCAGGGAATCCGGACCACTTAACACTGAAGCTTTCTTT
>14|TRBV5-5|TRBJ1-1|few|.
CASSLRGGITEAFF
TGTGCCAGCAGCCTGAGGGGGGGCATCACTGAAGCTTTCTTT
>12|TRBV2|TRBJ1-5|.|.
CASREINQPQHF
TGTGCCAGCAGGGAAATCAATCAGCCCCAGCATTTT
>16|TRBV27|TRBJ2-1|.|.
CASMGSGKSSYNEQFF
TGTGCCAGCATGGGGTCGGGGAAGAGCTCCTACAATGAGCAGTTCTTC
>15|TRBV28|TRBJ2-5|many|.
CASSLILRGKETQYF
TGTGCCAGCAGTTTAATTCTGCGGGGCAAAGAGACCCAGTACTTC
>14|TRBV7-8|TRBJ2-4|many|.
CASSFEDSKNIQYF
TGTGCCAGCAGCTTTGAGGACAGCAAAAACATTCAGTACTTC
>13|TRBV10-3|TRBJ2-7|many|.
CATAGTFIREQYF
TGTGCCACCGCCGGGACTTTTATTCGCGAGCAGTACTTC
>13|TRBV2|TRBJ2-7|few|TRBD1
CACQRTGDYEQYF
TGTGCCTGCCAACGGACAGGAGACTACGAGCAGTACTTC
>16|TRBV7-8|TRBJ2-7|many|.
CASSLGVQGGVYEQYF
TGTGCCAGCAGCTTAGGTGTCCAGGGGGGAGTCTACGAGCAGTACTTC
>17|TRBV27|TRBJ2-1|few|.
CASSLRGGTTLYNEQFF
TGTGCCAGCAGTTTACGAGGGGGTACGACCCTATACAATGAGCAGTTCTTC
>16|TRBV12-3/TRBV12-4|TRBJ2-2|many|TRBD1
CASRPTGGSNTGELFF
TGTGCCAGCAGGCCGACAGGGGGTTCAAATACCGGGGAGCTGTTTTTT